The 3 T cell receptor beta chains below come from one sample, sequenced in a study of CD8+CD57+ T cells in acquired aplastic anemia. It was genomic DNA that served as the template for profiling TCR beta VDJ and CDR3. TCRdb fed the reads into MiXCR, producing one record per CDR3 protein. This table has around 180,000 distinct CDR3 sequences, over 60% appearing once. Sample: sorted CD4+, CD8+, or CD8+CD57+ T cells (not recorded which) from PBMCs. These receptors were taken from a human donor with severe aplastic anemia or a healthy control (not recorded which).

The chain carries TRBV7-6 and TRBJ2-5; 14 bases fit TRBD2. Germline CDR1 SGHVS, CDR2 FNYEAQ. This CDR3 is 17 amino acids long. The ends lost 1 base at V and 5 bases at J; junction bases unmatched: 6. CDR3 residues: CASSLVGTSGSVETQYF. For the CDR3, the DNA is TGTGCCAGCAGCTTAGTCGGGACTAGCGGGAGTGTCGAGACCCAGTACTTC.

The chain joins TRBV20-1 to TRBJ2-1; 16 bases fit TRBD2. V lost 0 bases and J lost 12; bases outside the gene matches: 8. CDR1 is DFQATT and CDR2 is SNEGSKA in the germline V gene (reference sequence). The CDR3 loop spans 16 amino acids. This CDR3 reads CSARDPGTSGRASQFF. DNA for the CDR3: TGCAGTGCTAGAGATCCGGGGACTAGCGGGAGGGCCTCGCAGTTCTTC.

Comments on this clonotype: At one boundary the junction diverges from the germline segment, which might be a read error. The chain's CDR3 is CASSFGQYYEQCF. Written as DNA, the CDR3 is TGTGCCAGCAGCTTCGGACAGTACTACGAGCAGTGTTTC. The rearrangement joins TRBV7-6 to TRBJ2-7; TRBD1 might be the D (6 bases). CDR1 is SGHVS, CDR2 FNYEAQ, per germline. The CDR3 covers 13 residues.